The T cell receptor (beta chain) under discussion was sequenced for a study of blood T cell repertoires in COVID-19. Looking at the study overall: Acute and convalescent COVID-19 samples came from the United States, Italy and Spain. PBMCs, B-cell-depleted T cells, or T cells were the source of the cDNA or gDNA that made up the material.

Under the authors' procedure: Using reference gene primer amplification, nucleated cell counts were estimated. Measured with immunoSEQ multiplex PCR; TCRdb has only the in-frame clones, and not every one. The V and J calls and clone size are taken from that table; D and trimming were inferred from the DNA. The profile covers roughly 150,000 clones, with approximately 90% appearing a single time and 11% taken by the ten largest. Germline CDR1 LGHDT, CDR2 YNNKEL (reference sequence). V lost 4 bases to trimming and J lost 6 bases; unmatched junction nucleotides: 4. The CDR3 length is 15 residues. The chain joins TRBV3-1 (or the pseudogene TRBV3-2) to TRBJ1-6, with 9 bases lining up with TRBD1. Source material: peripheral blood. This TCR was sampled from a woman of 80 years or more with acute or convalescent COVID-19. The CDR3 sequence: CASSPRDRVNSPLHF. DNA of the CDR3: TGTGCCAGCAGCCCCCGGGACAGGGTTAATTCACCCCTCCACTTT.